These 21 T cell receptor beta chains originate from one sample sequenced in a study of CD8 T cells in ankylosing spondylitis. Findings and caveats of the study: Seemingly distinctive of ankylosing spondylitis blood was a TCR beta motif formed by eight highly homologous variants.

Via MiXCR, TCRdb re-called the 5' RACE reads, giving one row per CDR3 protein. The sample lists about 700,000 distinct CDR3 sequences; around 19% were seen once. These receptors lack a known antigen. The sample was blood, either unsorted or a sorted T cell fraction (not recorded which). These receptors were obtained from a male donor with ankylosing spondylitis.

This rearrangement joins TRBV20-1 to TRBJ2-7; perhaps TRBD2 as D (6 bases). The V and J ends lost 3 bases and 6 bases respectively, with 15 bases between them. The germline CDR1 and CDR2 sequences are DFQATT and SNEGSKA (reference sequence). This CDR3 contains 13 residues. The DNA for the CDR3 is TGCAGTGCTAGGGTTAGCGTGGGGGGCGAGCAGTACTTC. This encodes CSARVSVGGEQYF.

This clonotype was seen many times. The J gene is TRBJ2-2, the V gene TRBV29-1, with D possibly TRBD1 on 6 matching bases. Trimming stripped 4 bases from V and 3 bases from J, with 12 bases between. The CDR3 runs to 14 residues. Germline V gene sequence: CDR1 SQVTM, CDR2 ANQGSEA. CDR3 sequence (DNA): TGCAGCGTTGTTTCAGGGGCCCACACCGGGGAGCTGTTTTTT. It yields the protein CSVVSGAHTGELFF.

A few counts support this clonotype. The CDR3 sequence: CSATPGTKLFF. For the CDR3, the DNA is TGCAGTGCTACCCCCGGTACCAAACTGTTTTTT. This chain uses TRBV20-1 with TRBJ1-4, with D uncertain. The CDR3 consists of 11 residues. The germline V gene encodes CDR1 DFQATT and CDR2 SNEGSKA (reference sequence). V was trimmed by 4 bases and J by 11 bases, leaving 11 bases between them.

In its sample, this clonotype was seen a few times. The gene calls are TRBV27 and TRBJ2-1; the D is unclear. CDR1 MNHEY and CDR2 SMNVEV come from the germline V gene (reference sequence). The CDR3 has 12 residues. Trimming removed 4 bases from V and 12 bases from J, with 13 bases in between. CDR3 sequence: CASSSMADRQFF. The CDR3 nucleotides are TGTGCCAGCAGTTCGATGGCCGATCGGCAGTTCTTC.

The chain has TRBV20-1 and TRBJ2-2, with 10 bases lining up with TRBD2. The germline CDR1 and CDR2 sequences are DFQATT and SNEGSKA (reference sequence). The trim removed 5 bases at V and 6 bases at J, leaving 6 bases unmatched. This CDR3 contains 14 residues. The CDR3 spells CSALAGGQSGELFF. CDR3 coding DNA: TGCAGTGCTTTAGCGGGGGGCCAGTCCGGGGAGCTGTTTTTT.

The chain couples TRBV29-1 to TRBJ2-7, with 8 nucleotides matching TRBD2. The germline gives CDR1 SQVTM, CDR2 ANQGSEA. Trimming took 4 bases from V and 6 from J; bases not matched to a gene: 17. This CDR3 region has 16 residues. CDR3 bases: TGCAGCGTTGGAGGGGACCGGGGACTAGACTCCCTCGAGCAGTACTTC. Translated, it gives CSVGGDRGLDSLEQYF.

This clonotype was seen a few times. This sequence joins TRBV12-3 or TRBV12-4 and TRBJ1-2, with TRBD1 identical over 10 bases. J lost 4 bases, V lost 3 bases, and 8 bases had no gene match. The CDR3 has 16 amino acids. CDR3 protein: CASSLDPGQGSYGYTF. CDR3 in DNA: TGTGCCAGCAGTTTGGACCCGGGACAGGGGTCCTATGGCTACACCTTC.

The CDR3 DNA reads TGCAGTGCTAGAGAGATTGGCTACGAGCAGTACTTC. Translating it yields CSAREIGYEQYF. The chain joins TRBV20-1 to TRBJ2-7; no clear D. CDR1 is DFQATT and CDR2 is SNEGSKA in the germline V gene (reference sequence). The V end lost 0 bases, the J end lost 3 bases, and 6 bases lay between the germline ends. The CDR3 length is 12 residues.

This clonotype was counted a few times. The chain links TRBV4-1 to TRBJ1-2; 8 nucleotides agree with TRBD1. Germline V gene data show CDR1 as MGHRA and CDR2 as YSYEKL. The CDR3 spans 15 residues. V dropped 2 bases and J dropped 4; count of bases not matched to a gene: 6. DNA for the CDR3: TGCGCCAGCAGCCAACTGACAGGGGTCGGCTATGGCTACACCTTC. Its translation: CASSQLTGVGYGYTF.

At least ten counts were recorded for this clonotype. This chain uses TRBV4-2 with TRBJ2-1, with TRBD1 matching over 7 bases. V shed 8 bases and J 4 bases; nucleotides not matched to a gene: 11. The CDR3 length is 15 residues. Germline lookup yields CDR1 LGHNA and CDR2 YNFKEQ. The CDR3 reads CASGHPTGQYNEQFF. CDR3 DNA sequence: TGTGCCAGCGGGCACCCGACAGGGCAGTACAATGAGCAGTTCTTC.

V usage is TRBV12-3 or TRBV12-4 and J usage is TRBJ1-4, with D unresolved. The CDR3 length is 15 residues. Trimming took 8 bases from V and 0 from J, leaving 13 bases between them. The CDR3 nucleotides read TGTGCCAGCGGACGGAAGAGCCCAACTAATGAAAAACTGTTTTTT. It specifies CASGRKSPTNEKLFF.

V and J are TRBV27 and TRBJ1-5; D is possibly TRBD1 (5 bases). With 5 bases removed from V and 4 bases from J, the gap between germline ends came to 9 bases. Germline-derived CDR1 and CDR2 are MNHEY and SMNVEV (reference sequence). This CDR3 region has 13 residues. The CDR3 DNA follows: TGTGCCAGCAGTGGGGGTTGGAATCAGCCCCAGCATTTT. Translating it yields CASSGGWNQPQHF.

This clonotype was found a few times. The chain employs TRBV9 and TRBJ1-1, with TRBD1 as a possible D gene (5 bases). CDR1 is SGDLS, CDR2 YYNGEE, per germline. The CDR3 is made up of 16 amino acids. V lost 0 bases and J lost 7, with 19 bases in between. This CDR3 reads CASSVATGPGLSEAFF. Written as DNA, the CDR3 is TGTGCCAGCAGCGTAGCTACGGGTCCAGGGCTTAGTGAAGCTTTCTTT. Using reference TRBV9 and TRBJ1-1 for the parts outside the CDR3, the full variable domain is DSGVTQTPKHLITATGQRVTLRCSPRSGDLSVYWYQQSLDQGLQFLIQYYNGEERAKGNILERFSAQQFPDLHSELNLSSLELGDSALYFCASSVATGPGLSEAFFGQGTRLTVV.

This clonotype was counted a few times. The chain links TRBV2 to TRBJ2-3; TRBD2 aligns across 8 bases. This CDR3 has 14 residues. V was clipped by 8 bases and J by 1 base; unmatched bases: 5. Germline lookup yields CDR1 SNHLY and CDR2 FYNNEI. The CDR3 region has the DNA TGTGCCAGCGCCCCGGGGGGGCGCACAGATACGCAGTATTTT. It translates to CASAPGGRTDTQYF. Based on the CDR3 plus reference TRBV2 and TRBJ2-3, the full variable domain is EPEVTQTPSHQVTQMGQEVILRCVPISNHLYFYWYRQILGQKVEFLVSFYNNEISEKSEIFDDQFSVERPDGSNFTLKIRSTKLEDSAMYFCASAPGGRTDTQYFGPGTRLTVL.

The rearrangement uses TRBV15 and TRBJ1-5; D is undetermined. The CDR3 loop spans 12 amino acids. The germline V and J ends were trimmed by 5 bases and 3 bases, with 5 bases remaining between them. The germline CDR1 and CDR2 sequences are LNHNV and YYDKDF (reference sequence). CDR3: CATSPNNQPQHF. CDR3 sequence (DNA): TGTGCCACCAGCCCCAACAATCAGCCCCAGCATTTT.

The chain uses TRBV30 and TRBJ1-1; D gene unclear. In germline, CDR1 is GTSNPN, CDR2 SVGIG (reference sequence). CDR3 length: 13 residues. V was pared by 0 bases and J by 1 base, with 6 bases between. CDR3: CAWSVIPNTEAFF. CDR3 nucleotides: TGTGCCTGGAGTGTAATACCGAACACTGAAGCTTTCTTT.

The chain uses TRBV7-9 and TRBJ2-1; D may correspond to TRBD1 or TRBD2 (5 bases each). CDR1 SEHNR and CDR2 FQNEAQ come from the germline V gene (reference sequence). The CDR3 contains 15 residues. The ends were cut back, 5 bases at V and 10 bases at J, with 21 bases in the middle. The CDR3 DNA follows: TGTGCCAGCAGCAACGGGGCTGGTCCGACAAGGGAGCAGTTCTTC. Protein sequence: CASSNGAGPTREQFF. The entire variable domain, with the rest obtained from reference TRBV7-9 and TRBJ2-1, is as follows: DTGVSQNPRHKITKRGQNVTFRCDPISEHNRLYWYRQTLGQGPEFLTYFQNEAQLEKSRLLSDRFSAERPKGSFSTLEIQRTEQGDSAMYLCASSNGAGPTREQFFGPGTRLTVL.

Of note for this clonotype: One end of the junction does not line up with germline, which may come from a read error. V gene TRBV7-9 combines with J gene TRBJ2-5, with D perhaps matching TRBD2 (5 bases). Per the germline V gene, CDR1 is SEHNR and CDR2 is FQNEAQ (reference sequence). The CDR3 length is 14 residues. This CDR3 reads CASSLAPAGETQYF. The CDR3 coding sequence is TGTGCCAGCAGCCTAGCCCCAGCTGGGGAGACCCAGTACTTC. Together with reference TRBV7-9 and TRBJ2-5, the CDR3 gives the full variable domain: DTGVSQNPRHKITKRGQNVTFRCDPISEHNRLYWYRQTLGQGPEFLTYFQNEAQLEKSRLLSDRFSAERPKGSFSTLEIQRTEQGDSAMYLCASSLAPAGETQYFGPGTRLLVL.

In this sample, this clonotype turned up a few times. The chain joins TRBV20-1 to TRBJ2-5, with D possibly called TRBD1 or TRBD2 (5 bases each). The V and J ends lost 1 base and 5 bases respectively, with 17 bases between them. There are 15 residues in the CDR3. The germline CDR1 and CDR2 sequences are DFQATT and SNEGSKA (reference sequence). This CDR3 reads CSARARTPRRETQYF. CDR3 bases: TGCAGTGCTAGAGCGAGGACACCGAGGAGGGAGACCCAGTACTTC.

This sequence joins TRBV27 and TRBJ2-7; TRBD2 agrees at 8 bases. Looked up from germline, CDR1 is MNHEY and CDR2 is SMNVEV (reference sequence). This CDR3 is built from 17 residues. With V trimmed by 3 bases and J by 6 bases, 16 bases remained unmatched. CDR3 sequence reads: CASSLISGQAGVGEQYF. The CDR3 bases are TGTGCCAGCAGTTTGATTAGCGGCCAAGCGGGAGTGGGCGAGCAGTACTTC.

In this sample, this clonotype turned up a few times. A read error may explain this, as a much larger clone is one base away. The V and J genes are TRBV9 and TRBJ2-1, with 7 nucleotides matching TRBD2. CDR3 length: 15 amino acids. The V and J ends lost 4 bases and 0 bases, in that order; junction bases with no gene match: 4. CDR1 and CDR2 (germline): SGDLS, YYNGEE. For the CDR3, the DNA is TGTGCCAGCAGCCAAGCGGGGAGCTCCTACAATGAGCAGTTCTTC. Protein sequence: CASSQAGSSYNEQFF.